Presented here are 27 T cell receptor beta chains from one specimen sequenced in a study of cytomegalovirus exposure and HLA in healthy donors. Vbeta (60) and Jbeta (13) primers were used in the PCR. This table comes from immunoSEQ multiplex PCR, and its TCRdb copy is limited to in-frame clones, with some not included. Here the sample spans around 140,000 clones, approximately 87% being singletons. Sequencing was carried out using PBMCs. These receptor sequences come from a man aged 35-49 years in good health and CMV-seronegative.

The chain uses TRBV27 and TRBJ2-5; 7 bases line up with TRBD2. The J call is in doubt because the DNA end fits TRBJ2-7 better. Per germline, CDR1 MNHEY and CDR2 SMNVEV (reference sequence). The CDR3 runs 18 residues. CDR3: CASSLLLGRVRSSYEQYF. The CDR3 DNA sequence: TGTGCCAGCAGTTTATTATTGGGGAGGGTGAGGAGCTCCTACGAGCAGTACTTC.

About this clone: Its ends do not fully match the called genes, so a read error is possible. DNA for the CDR3: TGTTCCAGCAGCGCTGTGACAGCGAGCTATGGCTACACCTTC. Its translation: CSSSAVTASYGYTF. The genes are TRBV7-9 and TRBJ1-2, with D possibly being TRBD1 (5 bases). The CDR3 has 14 amino acids. Looked up from germline, CDR1 is SEHNR and CDR2 is FQNEAQ (reference sequence).

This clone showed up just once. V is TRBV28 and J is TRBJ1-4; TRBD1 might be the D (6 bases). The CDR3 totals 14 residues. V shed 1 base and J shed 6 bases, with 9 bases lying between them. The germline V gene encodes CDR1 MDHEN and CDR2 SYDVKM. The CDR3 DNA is TGTGCCAGCAGTTTATTCCAGGGGTATGAAAAACTGTTTTTT. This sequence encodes CASSLFQGYEKLFF. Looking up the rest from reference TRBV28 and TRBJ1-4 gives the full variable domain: DVKVTQSSRYLVKRTGEKVFLECVQDMDHENMFWYRQDPGLGLRLIYFSYDVKMKEKGDIPEGYSVSREKKERFSLILESASTNQTSMYLCASSLFQGYEKLFFGSGTQLSVL.

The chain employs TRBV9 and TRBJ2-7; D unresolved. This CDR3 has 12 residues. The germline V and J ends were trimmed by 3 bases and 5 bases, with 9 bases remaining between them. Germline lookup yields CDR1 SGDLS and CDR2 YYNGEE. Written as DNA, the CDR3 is TGTGCCAGCAGCGGCGCTGGGCACGAGCAGTACTTC. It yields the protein CASSGAGHEQYF.

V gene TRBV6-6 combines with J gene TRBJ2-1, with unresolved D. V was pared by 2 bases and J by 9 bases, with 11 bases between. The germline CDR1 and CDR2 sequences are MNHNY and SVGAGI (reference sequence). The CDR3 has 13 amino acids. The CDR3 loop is CASSYLTWSEQFF. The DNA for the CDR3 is TGTGCCAGCAGTTACCTGACCTGGAGTGAGCAGTTCTTC.

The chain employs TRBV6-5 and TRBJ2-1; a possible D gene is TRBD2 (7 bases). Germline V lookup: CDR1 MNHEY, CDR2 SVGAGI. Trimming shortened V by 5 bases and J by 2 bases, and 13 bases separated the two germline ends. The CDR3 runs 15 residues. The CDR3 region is CASSPAGATYNEQFF. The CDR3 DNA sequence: TGTGCCAGCAGTCCCGCGGGGGCCACCTACAATGAGCAGTTCTTC.

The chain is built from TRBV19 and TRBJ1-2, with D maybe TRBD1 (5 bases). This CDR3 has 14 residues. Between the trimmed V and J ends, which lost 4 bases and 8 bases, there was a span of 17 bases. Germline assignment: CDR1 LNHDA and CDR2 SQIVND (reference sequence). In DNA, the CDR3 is TGTGCCAGTAGTACCGGGGGGGGTGTTCAAGGCTACACCTTC. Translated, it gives CASSTGGGVQGYTF.

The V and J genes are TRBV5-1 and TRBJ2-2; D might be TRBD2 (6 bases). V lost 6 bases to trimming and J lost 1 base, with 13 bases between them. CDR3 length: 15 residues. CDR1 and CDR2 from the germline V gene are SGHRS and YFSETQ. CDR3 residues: CASNPQGGNTGELFF. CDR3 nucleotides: TGCGCCAGCAACCCCCAGGGAGGGAACACCGGGGAGCTGTTTTTT.

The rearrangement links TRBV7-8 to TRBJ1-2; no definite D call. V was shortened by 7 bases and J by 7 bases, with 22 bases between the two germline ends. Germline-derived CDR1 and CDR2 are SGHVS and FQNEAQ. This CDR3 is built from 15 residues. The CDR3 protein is CASIQHVSHAGGYTF. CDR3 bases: TGTGCCAGCATCCAACACGTGAGCCATGCGGGTGGCTACACCTTC.

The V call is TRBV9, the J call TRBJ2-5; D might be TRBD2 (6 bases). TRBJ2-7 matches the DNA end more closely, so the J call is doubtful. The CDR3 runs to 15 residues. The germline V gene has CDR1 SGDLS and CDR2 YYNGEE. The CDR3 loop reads CASSVGGTSTYEQYF. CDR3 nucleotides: TGTGCCAGCAGCGTAGGGGGGACTTCTACCTACGAGCAGTACTTC.

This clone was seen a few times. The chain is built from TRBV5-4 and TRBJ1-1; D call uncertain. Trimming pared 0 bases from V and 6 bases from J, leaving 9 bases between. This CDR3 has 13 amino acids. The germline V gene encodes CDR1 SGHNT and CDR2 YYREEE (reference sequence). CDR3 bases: TGTGCCAGCAGCTTGGAACAGTTCGCTGAAGCTTTCTTT. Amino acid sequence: CASSLEQFAEAFF.

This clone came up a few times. This chain's CDR3 is CASSEGDSISDEQYF. Written as DNA, the CDR3 is TGTGCCAGCAGTGAAGGGGACAGCATTTCCGACGAGCAGTACTTC. The J gene is TRBJ2-7, the V gene TRBV6-1, with TRBD1 identical over 7 bases. With 1 base clipped from V and 5 bases from J, the junction kept 8 bases outside the gene matches. The CDR3 extends over 15 amino acids. CDR1 is MNHNS and CDR2 is SASEGT in the germline V gene.

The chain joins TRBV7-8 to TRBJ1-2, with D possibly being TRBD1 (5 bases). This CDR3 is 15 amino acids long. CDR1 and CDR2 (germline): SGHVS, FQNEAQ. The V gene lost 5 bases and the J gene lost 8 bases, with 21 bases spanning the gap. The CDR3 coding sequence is TGTGCCAGCAGCCTGGGGCAGGCGACGGCCTGGGGCTACACCTTC. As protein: CASSLGQATAWGYTF.

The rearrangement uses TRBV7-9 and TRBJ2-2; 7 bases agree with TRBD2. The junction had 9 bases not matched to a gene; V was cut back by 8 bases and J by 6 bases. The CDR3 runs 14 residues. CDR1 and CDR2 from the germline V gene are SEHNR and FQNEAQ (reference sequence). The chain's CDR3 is CASSWRERAGELFF. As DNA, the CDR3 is TGTGCCAGCTCATGGCGGGAGCGGGCCGGGGAGCTGTTTTTT.

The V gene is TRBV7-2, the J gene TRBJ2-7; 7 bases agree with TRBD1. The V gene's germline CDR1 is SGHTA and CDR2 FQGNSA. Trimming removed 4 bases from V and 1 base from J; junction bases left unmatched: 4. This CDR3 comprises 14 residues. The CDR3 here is CASSSPGQSYEQYF. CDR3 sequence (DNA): TGTGCCAGCAGCTCCCCGGGACAGTCCTACGAGCAGTACTTC.

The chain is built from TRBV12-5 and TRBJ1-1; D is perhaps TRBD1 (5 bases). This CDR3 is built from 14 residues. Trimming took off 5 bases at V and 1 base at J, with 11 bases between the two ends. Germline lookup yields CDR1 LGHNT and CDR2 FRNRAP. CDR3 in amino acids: CASGPPDTNTEAFF. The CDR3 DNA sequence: TGTGCTAGTGGTCCGCCGGACACGAACACTGAAGCTTTCTTT.

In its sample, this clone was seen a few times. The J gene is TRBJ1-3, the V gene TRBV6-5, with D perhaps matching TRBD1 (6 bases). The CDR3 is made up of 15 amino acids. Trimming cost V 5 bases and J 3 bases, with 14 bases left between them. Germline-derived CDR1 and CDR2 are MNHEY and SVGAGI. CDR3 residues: CASSTPQGIGNTIYF. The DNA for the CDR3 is TGTGCCAGCAGTACCCCACAGGGCATTGGAAACACCATATATTTT.

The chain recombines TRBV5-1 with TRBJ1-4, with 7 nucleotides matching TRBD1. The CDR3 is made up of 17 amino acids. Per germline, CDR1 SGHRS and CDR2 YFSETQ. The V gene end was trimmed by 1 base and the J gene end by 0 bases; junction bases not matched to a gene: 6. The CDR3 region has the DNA TGCGCCAGCAGCTTGACAGGGGAAGTTGCAACTAATGAAAAACTGTTTTTT. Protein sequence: CASSLTGEVATNEKLFF.

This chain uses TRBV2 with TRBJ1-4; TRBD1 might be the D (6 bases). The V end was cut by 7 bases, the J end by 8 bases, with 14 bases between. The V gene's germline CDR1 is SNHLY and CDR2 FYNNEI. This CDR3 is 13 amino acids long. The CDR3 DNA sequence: TGTGCCAGCAAACAGGGAAGTGCGGAAAAACTGTTTTTT. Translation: CASKQGSAEKLFF.

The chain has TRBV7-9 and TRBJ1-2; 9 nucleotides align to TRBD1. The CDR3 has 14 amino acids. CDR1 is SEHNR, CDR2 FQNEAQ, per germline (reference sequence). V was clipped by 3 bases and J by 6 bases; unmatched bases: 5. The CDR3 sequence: CASSLGTGNNGYTF. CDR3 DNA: TGTGCCAGCAGCTTGGGGACAGGGAATAATGGCTACACCTTC.

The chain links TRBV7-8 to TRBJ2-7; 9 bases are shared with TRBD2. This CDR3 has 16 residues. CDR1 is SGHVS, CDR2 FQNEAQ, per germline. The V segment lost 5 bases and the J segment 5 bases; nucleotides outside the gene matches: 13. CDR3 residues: CASSAPGGSGRHEQYF. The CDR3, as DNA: TGTGCCAGCAGCGCCCCGGGCGGTAGCGGGAGACACGAGCAGTACTTC.

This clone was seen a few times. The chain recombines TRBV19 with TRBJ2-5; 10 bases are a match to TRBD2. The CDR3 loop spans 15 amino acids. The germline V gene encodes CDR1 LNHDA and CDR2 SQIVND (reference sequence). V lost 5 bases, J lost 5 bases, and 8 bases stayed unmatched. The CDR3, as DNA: TGTGCCAGTAGTGGGACTAGCGCGGGGGGGGAGACCCAGTACTTC. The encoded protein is CASSGTSAGGETQYF. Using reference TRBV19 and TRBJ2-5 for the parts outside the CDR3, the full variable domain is DGGITQSPKYLFRKEGQNVTLSCEQNLNHDAMYWYRQDPGQGLRLIYYSQIVNDFQKGDIAEGYSVSREKKESFPLTVTSAQKNPTAFYLCASSGTSAGGETQYFGPGTRLLVL.

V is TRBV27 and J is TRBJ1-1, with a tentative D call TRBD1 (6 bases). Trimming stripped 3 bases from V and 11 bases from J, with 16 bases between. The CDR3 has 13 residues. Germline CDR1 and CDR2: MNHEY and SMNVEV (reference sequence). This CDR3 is CASSFFGGADAFF. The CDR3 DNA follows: TGTGCCAGCAGTTTTTTTGGGGGCGCGGACGCTTTCTTT.

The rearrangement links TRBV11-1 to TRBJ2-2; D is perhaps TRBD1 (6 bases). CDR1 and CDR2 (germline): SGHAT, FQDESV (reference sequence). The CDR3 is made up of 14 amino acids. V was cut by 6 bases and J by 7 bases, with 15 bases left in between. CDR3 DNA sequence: TGTGCCAGCAGGGACGCAGGGGTTGGCGGGGAGCTGTTTTTT. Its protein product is CASRDAGVGGELFF.

The CDR3 DNA follows: TGTGCCAGCAGCTCTGCCGGGACAGGGAATAAGCCCCAGCATTTT. This translates into CASSSAGTGNKPQHF. The gene calls are TRBV28 and TRBJ1-5, with 9 positions matching TRBD1. The CDR3 is 15 amino acids. J lost 8 bases, V lost 6 bases, and 11 bases had no gene match. Germline values: CDR1 MDHEN, CDR2 SYDVKM.

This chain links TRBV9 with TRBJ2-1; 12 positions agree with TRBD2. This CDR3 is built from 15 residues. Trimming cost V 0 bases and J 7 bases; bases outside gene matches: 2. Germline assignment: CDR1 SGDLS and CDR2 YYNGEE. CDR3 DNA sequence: TGTGCCAGCAGCGTAGATGGGACTAGCGGGAATGAGCAGTTCTTC. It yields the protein CASSVDGTSGNEQFF.

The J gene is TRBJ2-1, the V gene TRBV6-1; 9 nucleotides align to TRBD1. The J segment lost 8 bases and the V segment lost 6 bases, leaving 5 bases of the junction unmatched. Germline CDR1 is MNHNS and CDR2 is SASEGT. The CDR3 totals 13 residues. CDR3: CASSRTGAYEQFF. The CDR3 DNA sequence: TGTGCCAGCAGCCGGACAGGGGCATATGAGCAGTTCTTC.